This TCR beta chain is drawn from a study of blood T cells in healthy people across ages. Study outcomes and limitations: Per million T cells, TCR beta diversity dropped about linearly as age rose. Relative to aged donors, long-lived donors carried more naive CD4+ cells and displayed higher diversity.

A second about 6 to 12 cycle PCR used barcoded and J-beta primers. In TCRdb, the 5' RACE reads were re-called with MiXCR into one record per CDR3 protein. Of 1.2 million to 1.5 million distinct CDR3 sequences listed, 42% were seen once; the top ten hold around 8%. Germline V gene data show CDR1 as SGHDT and CDR2 as YYEEEE. V lost 0 bases, J lost 2 bases, and 3 bases stayed unmatched. The CDR3 sequence is 16 residues long. Ten or more counts support this clonotype. Its target is unknown. This chain joins TRBV5-6 and TRBJ2-7; TRBD2 matches at 12 bases. The sample was blood. This sequence originates from a woman aged 18-29 years in good health. The CDR3 coding sequence is TGTGCCAGCAGCTTGGCCCGACTAGCGGGGGCCTACGAGCAGTACTTC. Translating gives CASSLARLAGAYEQYF.